Listed below are T cell receptor beta chains from one sample, sequenced in a study of blood T cell repertoires in COVID-19. The repertoire was sequenced with immunoSEQ multiplex PCR; TCRdb's copy has only in-frame clones and lacks some. This repertoire shows about 63,000 clones, roughly 80% found once; its top ten account for 3.5% to 4%. Specimen: PBMCs or T cells enriched from blood (not recorded which). These receptor sequences come from a woman in her forties with acute COVID-19. Each CDR3 is given without its conserved first and last residue.

V gene,CDR3 length,CDR3 protein
TRBV28,12,ASSFLPGVLGYT
TRBV18,11,ASSPQENEKLF
TRBV19,12,ASSDPGTENIQY
TRBV6-5,10,ASSRTGGGYT
TRBV28,13,ASTLAGGRGNEQF
TRBV6-5,10,ASRVGQREAF
TRBV6-2/TRBV6-3,15,ASSYSASGESTDTQY
TRBV19,12,ASSISGTVYEQY
TRBV6-5,12,ASTPGQGASPLH
TRBV5-1,14,ASSLTSVSSYNEQF
TRBV5-4,15,ASSSQGALDSNTEAF
TRBV12-3/TRBV12-4,11,ASSLGTSTPQH
TRBV9,12,ASSPREYNSPLH
TRBV18,13,ASSPYRGPQETQY
TRBV12-3/TRBV12-4,11,ASSLVRWSEQY
TRBV19,11,ASSAVETSGRN
TRBV5-6,13,ASSLTGDPKNIQY